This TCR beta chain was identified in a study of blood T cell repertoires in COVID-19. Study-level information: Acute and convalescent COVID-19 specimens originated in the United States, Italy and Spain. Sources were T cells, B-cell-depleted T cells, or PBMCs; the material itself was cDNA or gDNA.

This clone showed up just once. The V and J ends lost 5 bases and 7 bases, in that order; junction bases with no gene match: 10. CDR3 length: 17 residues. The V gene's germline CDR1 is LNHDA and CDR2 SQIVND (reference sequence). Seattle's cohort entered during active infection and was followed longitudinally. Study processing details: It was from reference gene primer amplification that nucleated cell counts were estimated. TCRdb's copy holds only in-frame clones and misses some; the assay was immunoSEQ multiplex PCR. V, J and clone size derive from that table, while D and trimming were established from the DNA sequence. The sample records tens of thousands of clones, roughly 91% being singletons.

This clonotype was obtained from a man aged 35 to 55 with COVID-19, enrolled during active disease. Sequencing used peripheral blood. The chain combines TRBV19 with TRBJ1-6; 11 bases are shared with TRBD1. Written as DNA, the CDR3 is TGTGCCAGTAGTCTCGGACAGGGGGCTGCCGTAAATTCACCCCTCCACTTT. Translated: CASSLGQGAAVNSPLHF. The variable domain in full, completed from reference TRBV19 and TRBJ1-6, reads DGGITQSPKYLFRKEGQNVTLSCEQNLNHDAMYWYRQDPGQGLRLIYYSQIVNDFQKGDIAEGYSVSREKKESFPLTVTSAQKNPTAFYLCASSLGQGAAVNSPLHFGNGTRLTVT.